This T cell receptor (beta chain) is drawn from a study of early T cells in non-severe SARS-CoV-2 infection (dated by TCRdb to the early 2020s). In terms of the full investigation: TCR sequencing used bulk RNA from unsorted whole blood, so alpha and beta chains could not be paired. Findings and caveats that apply to the study as a whole: VDJdb matching was skewed toward anti-spike CD8 responses and likely underestimated virus-specific expansions, missing private and CD4 specificities.

A case-control design nested within a healthcare worker cohort in London, UK, was used, with weekly nasopharyngeal swab PCR tests and blood sampling performed. Healthcare workers were enrolled in the week of the UK lockdown, from 23 to 31 March 2020, and were followed every week for up to roughly 16 weeks. The method was 5' RACE. Sequencing was performed on a NextSeq 500. In the TCR library protocol, unique molecular identifiers were attached to individual cDNA molecules to correct for PCR bias and sequencing error. Both TCR alpha and beta chains were sequenced, and tight co-correlation was observed between alpha and beta sequence abundances in each sample. In the original analysis: V gene, J gene and CDR3 annotation of TCR sequences was performed with Decombinator V4. Expanded TCRs were defined as changing significantly between any two time points under a Poisson model with p below 0.0001. TCR abundances were normalised to the total number of TCRs sequenced per sample and expressed as counts per million. MAIT TCRs were defined by TRAV1-2 paired with TRAJ12, TRAJ20 or TRAJ33, and iNKT TCRs by TRAV10 paired with TRAJ18. VDJdb, accessed 1 November 2021, was searched for CMV, EBV and SARS-CoV-2 annotated TCRs, with TCRs annotated for multiple antigens excluded. TCRdb handled the public reads itself, with Q25 trimming in fastp and clone calling in MiXCR, and kept productive beta chains. When rows share a CDR3 protein, they turn into one entry using the most common DNA and genes. What appears here as the V and J calls and clone size reflects TCRdb's work, not the paper's. In all, the sample holds approximately 67,000 distinct CDR3 sequences, and roughly 11% of those were seen once. The top ten constitute about 4.1% of the sample.

This clonotype has at least ten counts. The clone's antigen remains unknown. Nothing much larger sits one base from this clone, and base qualities are not available. The CDR3 starts with the cysteine, ends with the phenylalanine, and has 14 residues. Left in the record is the CDR3 DNA by itself, 42 bases read in frame from the first base. Trimming removed 5 bases from V and 4 bases from J; the gene matches leave 4 bases unexplained. The germline V gene provides CDR1 SGHAT and CDR2 FQNNGV. This clonotype originated in an adult who was a healthcare worker with PCR-confirmed SARS-CoV-2 infection or an uninfected control (not recorded which). The V and J genes are TRBV11-2 and TRBJ1-2; 10 bases in between match TRBD1. What was sequenced was whole blood. CDR3 sequence: CASSTGQGSYGYTF. Read as DNA, the sequence is TGTGCCAGCAGCACGGGACAGGGGAGCTATGGCTACACCTTC.